A single sample is the source of the 13 T cell receptor beta chains below, sequenced in a study of regulatory T cells in long-lasting Graves disease. Documented time point: newly diagnosed GD, antithyroid drugs for less than 3 months. After RNA was extracted from PBMCs, the TCR library was made from it. The authors built TCR beta libraries using iRepertoire HTBI primers and Arm-PCR of CDR3 regions. One entry per CDR3 protein, called by TCRdb with MiXCR from the multiplex PCR reads. In the table there are some 500,000 distinct CDR3 sequences, roughly 14% of which are singletons. In addition, the sample was reused for a study of T cells in Graves' hyperthyroidism and ophthalmopathy.

The specimen was peripheral blood mononuclear cells (PBMCs), collected at new diagnosis, from a patient treated with antithyroid drugs. These receptors were collected from a man aged 30-40 years with Graves disease.

CDR3 region: CASRPFQGGYEQYF. Here the CDR3 DNA reads TGTGCCAGCAGACCATTTCAGGGGGGCTACGAGCAGTACTTC. The chain is built from TRBV5-6 and TRBJ2-7; tentative D call: TRBD1 (7 bases). Germline V gene sequence: CDR1 SGHDT, CDR2 YYEEEE. The V end was cut by 5 bases, the J end by 3 bases, with 15 bases between. The CDR3 spans 14 residues.

Ten or more counts support this clonotype. V gene TRBV19 combines with J gene TRBJ2-1, with 7 bases fitting TRBD2. The CDR3 is made up of 16 amino acids. V shed 2 bases, J shed 3 bases, and the junction held 7 bases outside the gene matches. Germline CDR1 and CDR2: LNHDA and SQIVND (reference sequence). The chain's CDR3 is CASSINNGRIYNEQFF. The CDR3 nucleotides are TGTGCCAGTAGTATAAATAACGGGAGGATCTACAATGAGCAGTTCTTC.

This clonotype was recorded at least ten times. This chain links TRBV20-1 with TRBJ2-3; D might be TRBD1 (6 bases). Per germline, CDR1 DFQATT and CDR2 SNEGSKA (reference sequence). This CDR3 comprises 15 residues. The V end lost 3 bases, the J end lost 4 bases, and 17 bases lay between the germline ends. CDR3 protein: CSARGSGDRSDTQYF. The CDR3 DNA follows: TGCAGTGCTAGGGGGTCAGGGGATAGGTCAGATACGCAGTATTTT.

As to this clonotype: This may come from a read error, since a much larger clone is one base off. The genes are TRBV2 and TRBJ1-2, with TRBD1 matching over 7 bases. Germline V gene sequence: CDR1 SNHLY, CDR2 FYNNEI. V shed 3 bases and J 0 bases; nucleotides not matched to a gene: 4. The CDR3 runs 15 residues. CDR3 region: CASSDATGPNYGYTF. Written as DNA, the CDR3 is TGTGCCAGCAGTGATGCGACAGGGCCTAACTATGGCTACACCTTC.

This clonotype has at least ten counts. The V call is TRBV27, the J call TRBJ2-7; D is uncertain. V was pared by 4 bases and J by 3 bases, with 13 bases between. The germline V gene has CDR1 MNHEY and CDR2 SMNVEV (reference sequence). This CDR3 is 14 amino acids long. The DNA of the CDR3 is TGTGCCAGCAGTTGGTCCCCCGGATACTACGAGCAGTACTTC. Its translation is CASSWSPGYYEQYF.

With respect to this clonotype: A much larger clone is a single base away; this may be a read error. This rearrangement joins TRBV6-1 to TRBJ2-3; 8 bases are shared with TRBD2. Trimming cost V 7 bases and J 4 bases; bases outside gene matches: 4. The V gene's germline CDR1 is MNHNS and CDR2 SASEGT. The CDR3 contains 13 residues. For the CDR3, the DNA is TGTGCCAGCACAGCGGGAGAGCCAGATACGCAGTATTTT. This codes for CASTAGEPDTQYF.

The chain combines TRBV7-6 with TRBJ2-1; 8 bases agree with TRBD2. The junction had 7 bases not matched to a gene; V was cut back by 5 bases and J by 7 bases. CDR3 size: 14 residues. Germline loops: CDR1 SGHVS, CDR2 FNYEAQ. In DNA form, the CDR3 reads TGTGCCAGCAGCCCCCCTCGGGGGGGGAATGAGCAGTTCTTC. Protein sequence: CASSPPRGGNEQFF. Full variable domain (rest looked up from reference TRBV7-6 and TRBJ2-1): GAGVSQSPRYKVTKRGQDVALRCDPISGHVSLYWYRQALGQGPEFLTYFNYEAQQDKSGLPNDRFSAERPEGSISTLTIQRTEQRDSAMYRCASSPPRGGNEQFFGPGTRLTVL.

This clonotype was counted many times. This sequence joins TRBV30 and TRBJ2-7; D is uncertain. CDR3 size: 12 residues. Deletions cut 2 bases from V and 7 bases from J, with 12 bases between. CDR1 GTSNPN and CDR2 SVGIG come from the germline V gene (reference sequence). CDR3 coding DNA: TGTGCCTGGAGTTTGGGAATACCAGAGCAGTACTTC. Protein product: CAWSLGIPEQYF.

This clonotype was recorded many times. CDR3 nucleotide sequence: TGTGCCAGCAGTCCGGGACTAGCGTTCCCCGAGCAGTACTTC. This gives the protein CASSPGLAFPEQYF. The rearrangement uses TRBV12-3 or TRBV12-4 and TRBJ2-7, with 10 nucleotides matching TRBD2. CDR3 length equals 14 residues. The V gene end was trimmed by 5 bases and the J gene end by 6 bases; junction bases not matched to a gene: 7.

This clonotype has ten or more counts. The V call is TRBV20-1, the J call TRBJ1-1, with D hard to call. Germline lookup yields CDR1 DFQATT and CDR2 SNEGSKA (reference sequence). The CDR3 totals 15 residues. V lost 6 bases and J lost 3, with 20 bases in between. The DNA for the CDR3 is TGCAGTGCGGCCCAGGAGGGCAGAGCAGACACTGAAGCTTTCTTT. It is translated as CSAAQEGRADTEAFF.

This clonotype turned up a few times. The V call is TRBV18, the J call TRBJ1-3; 8 nucleotides match TRBD1. Germline CDR1 and CDR2: KGHSH and LQKENI. The ends lost 2 bases at V and 10 bases at J; junction bases unmatched: 4. This CDR3 spans 13 amino acids. The CDR3 DNA follows: TGTGCCAGCTCACCAGGGGACAGGCGGACCATATATTTT. This sequence encodes CASSPGDRRTIYF.

This clonotype was counted only a few times. An end of the junction does not agree with germline; a read error may underlie this. The chain has TRBV7-9 and TRBJ2-1; D is perhaps TRBD1 or TRBD2 (6 bases each). Looked up from germline, CDR1 is SEHNR and CDR2 is FQNEAQ (reference sequence). CDR3 length equals 17 residues. The CDR3 loop reads CASNLARGGGRNNEQFF. The DNA of the CDR3 is TGTGCCAGCAACTTAGCGAGAGGGGGAGGAAGAAACAATGAGCAGTTCTTC.

This clonotype appeared a few times. The rearrangement uses TRBV10-3 and TRBJ2-1; 11 nucleotides line up with TRBD2. After removal of 0 bases from V and 0 bases from J, the junction contained 7 bases not matched to a gene. This CDR3 has 19 amino acids. Germline V gene data show CDR1 as ENHRY and CDR2 as SYGVKD. The CDR3 here is CAISESGSTSGSSYNEQFF. CDR3 nucleotides: TGTGCCATCAGTGAGTCGGGTAGTACTAGCGGGAGCTCCTACAATGAGCAGTTCTTC.